These 18 T cell receptor beta chains share one sample of origin, sequenced in a study of OX40 agonist ivuxolimab in advanced cancers. TCRdb's table, derived via immunoSEQ multiplex PCR, lists solely in-frame clones and lacks some. The sample holds under 70,000 clones, 92% seen once. The sample consisted of CD4+ or CD8+ T cells sorted from blood, taken in a trial of the OX40 agonist ivuxolimab. All receptors derive from an adult with an advanced solid tumor such as melanoma, head and neck, liver or kidney cancer.

The CDR3: CASSSGDEQYF. Here the CDR3 DNA reads TGTGCCAGTAGTTCCGGGGACGAGCAGTACTTC. The chain carries TRBV19 and TRBJ2-7, with TRBD2 as a possible D gene (5 bases). The CDR3 runs to 11 residues. V was pared by 5 bases and J by 5 bases, with 7 bases between. Per germline, CDR1 LNHDA and CDR2 SQIVND (reference sequence).

The V call is TRBV6-8, the J call TRBJ2-6; D is possibly TRBD1 (5 bases). The CDR3 is made up of 19 amino acids. Germline loops: CDR1 MNHGY, CDR2 SAAAGT. The V end was cut by 1 base, the J end by 0 bases, with 16 bases between. The CDR3 loop reads CASSYCNFLRDSGANVLTF. CDR3 bases: TGTGCCAGCAGTTACTGTAACTTTCTCAGGGACTCTGGGGCCAACGTCCTGACTTTC.

CDR3 amino acids: CASSRGQNRGSDTQYF. CDR3 sequence (DNA): TGTGCCAGCTCTCGGGGGCAGAACAGGGGGAGCGATACGCAGTATTTT. The genes are TRBV18 and TRBJ2-3, with 8 bases lining up with TRBD1. Germline V gene data show CDR1 as KGHSH and CDR2 as LQKENI. V trimming: 6 bases; J trimming: 6 bases; junction bases outside the gene matches: 14. This CDR3 spans 16 amino acids.

The chain has TRBV5-1 and TRBJ2-5; a weak D match, TRBD1 (6 bases). CDR3 length: 14 residues. V was trimmed by 2 bases and J by 5 bases, leaving 13 bases between them. CDR1 and CDR2 from the germline V gene are SGHRS and YFSETQ. The CDR3: CASSFWGLEETQYF. The CDR3 coding sequence is TGCGCCAGCAGCTTTTGGGGGCTGGAGGAGACCCAGTACTTC.

This clone was counted a single time. The V gene is TRBV5-1, the J gene TRBJ2-3, with 7 nucleotides matching TRBD2. The CDR3 sequence is 14 residues long. Trimming cost V 6 bases and J 3 bases; bases outside gene matches: 7. The V gene's germline CDR1 is SGHRS and CDR2 YFSETQ. The CDR3 DNA reads TGCGCCAGCAACCTGGGGGGGTGGACAGATACGCAGTATTTT. The encoded protein is CASNLGGWTDTQYF.

The chain uses TRBV19 and TRBJ2-5; D not resolved. Germline V CDR1 and CDR2: LNHDA, SQIVND (reference sequence). This CDR3 comprises 14 residues. V gave up 5 bases and J gave up 0 bases, with 10 bases separating them. The CDR3 nucleotides read TGTGCCAGTAGTGGTTCCAGAAACCAAGAGACCCAGTACTTC. Its protein is CASSGSRNQETQYF.

V gene TRBV5-4 combines with J gene TRBJ1-2, with D unresolved. The CDR3 has 13 residues. Germline values: CDR1 SGHNT, CDR2 YYREEE (reference sequence). The ends were cut back, 6 bases at V and 8 bases at J, with 17 bases in the middle. This chain's CDR3 is CASTPRGLGGYTF. The DNA of the CDR3 is TGTGCCAGCACCCCCCGGGGATTGGGGGGCTACACCTTC.

The chain links TRBV6-6 to TRBJ1-1; 7 positions match TRBD1. The V segment lost 7 bases and the J segment 0 bases; nucleotides outside the gene matches: 5. CDR3 size: 14 residues. CDR1 is MNHNY, CDR2 SVGAGI, per germline (reference sequence). CDR3 residues: CASTQGGMNTEAFF. CDR3 sequence (DNA): TGTGCCAGCACCCAGGGGGGGATGAACACTGAAGCTTTCTTT.

J is TRBJ2-3 and V is TRBV2, with D possibly being TRBD2 (6 bases). The V gene's germline CDR1 is SNHLY and CDR2 FYNNEI. The CDR3 consists of 12 residues. The V and J ends lost 7 bases and 8 bases respectively, with 13 bases between them. The chain's CDR3 is CASTPLASTQYF. CDR3 in DNA: TGTGCCAGCACGCCTCTAGCGAGTACGCAGTATTTT. The full variable domain, with the rest looked up from reference TRBV2 and TRBJ2-3, is EPEVTQTPSHQVTQMGQEVILRCVPISNHLYFYWYRQILGQKVEFLVSFYNNEISEKSEIFDDQFSVERPDGSNFTLKIRSTKLEDSAMYFCASTPLASTQYFGPGTRLTVL.

This rearrangement joins TRBV6-6 to TRBJ1-1; 7 bases match TRBD1. V was pared by 6 bases and J by 6 bases, with 4 bases of the junction left unmatched. Germline V gene lookup returns CDR1 MNHNY and CDR2 SVGAGI (reference sequence). The CDR3 length is 12 residues. CDR3 amino acids: CASRRDSSEAFF. Here the CDR3 DNA reads TGTGCCAGCAGGAGGGACAGCTCTGAAGCTTTCTTT.

This clone was counted once. This rearrangement joins TRBV5-6 to TRBJ2-3, with 7 bases that match TRBD1. The length of the CDR3 is 15 residues. Germline CDR1 SGHDT, CDR2 YYEEEE. V was clipped by 5 bases and J by 2 bases; unmatched bases: 8. In DNA form, the CDR3 reads TGTGCCAGCAGGTTGACAGGGTTTTTCACAGATACGCAGTATTTT. Translation: CASRLTGFFTDTQYF.

The chain carries TRBV5-1 and TRBJ2-2; D gene ambiguous. This CDR3 is built from 13 residues. V lost 4 bases to trimming and J lost 5 bases, with 9 bases between them. Germline loops: CDR1 SGHRS, CDR2 YFSETQ. The CDR3 sequence is CASSPTVTGELFF. CDR3 nucleotide sequence: TGCGCCAGCAGCCCGACTGTTACCGGGGAGCTGTTTTTT.

The CDR3 nucleotides are TGTGCCAGCTTGGCAGACACTGGAAACACCATATATTTT. This gives the protein CASLADTGNTIYF. This rearrangement joins TRBV6-6 to TRBJ1-3; unclear D gene. CDR3 size: 13 residues. Per the germline V gene, CDR1 is MNHNY and CDR2 is SVGAGI (reference sequence). Between the trimmed V and J ends, which lost 8 bases and 2 bases, there was a span of 10 bases.

The chain recombines TRBV15 with TRBJ2-7; 9 bases are a match to TRBD1. Germline V lookup: CDR1 LNHNV, CDR2 YYDKDF (reference sequence). The CDR3 is 16 residues long. The trim removed 3 bases at V and 3 bases at J, leaving 9 bases unmatched. CDR3 sequence (DNA): TGTGCCACCAGCAGGGACCGAGGGACAGGGATCTACGAGCAGTACTTC. Its translation: CATSRDRGTGIYEQYF.

The chain is built from TRBV6-5 and TRBJ1-1; tentative D call: TRBD1 (5 bases). Per the germline V gene, CDR1 is MNHEY and CDR2 is SVGAGI. The CDR3 totals 14 residues. The V end was cut by 6 bases, the J end by 0 bases, with 11 bases between. CDR3 in amino acids: CASSLGTVNTEAFF. CDR3 nucleotide sequence: TGTGCCAGCAGCCTCGGGACGGTGAACACTGAAGCTTTCTTT.

This clone occurred once. The gene calls are TRBV7-2 and TRBJ2-1, with 10 bases aligning to TRBD2. The junction had 9 bases not matched to a gene; V was cut back by 4 bases and J by 9 bases. CDR3 length equals 15 residues. The germline gives CDR1 SGHTA, CDR2 FQGNSA. CDR3 DNA sequence: TGTGCCAGCAGCTCAAACTGGCTAGCGGGAGTTGAGCAGTTCTTC. This encodes CASSSNWLAGVEQFF.

This chain's CDR3 is CASSFGPNTEAFF. Written as DNA, the CDR3 is TGTGCCAGCAGTTTCGGGCCGAACACTGAAGCTTTCTTT. The rearrangement joins TRBV27 to TRBJ1-1, with D unresolved. The CDR3 is made up of 13 amino acids. Germline V gene sequence: CDR1 MNHEY, CDR2 SMNVEV (reference sequence). Between the trimmed V and J ends, which lost 3 bases and 1 base, there was a span of 6 bases.

This sequence joins TRBV6-1 and TRBJ2-5; D unresolved. Trimming removed 8 bases at V and 5 bases at J, with 15 bases between. The CDR3 consists of 13 residues. Germline V gene sequence: CDR1 MNHNS, CDR2 SASEGT. The DNA of the CDR3 is TGTGCCAGCGCACCCGACTCCGGTGAGACCCAGTACTTC. This codes for CASAPDSGETQYF.